A single sample gave rise to the 26 T cell receptor beta chains below, sequenced in a study of cytomegalovirus exposure and HLA in healthy donors. Sequencing was performed with immunoSEQ multiplex PCR; in TCRdb, only in-frame clones are kept and a portion is missing. The sample shows fewer than 300,000 clones, 85% to 90% of them seen only once. The sample comprised PBMCs. These receptors were taken from a woman younger than 35 in good health and CMV-seronegative.

V usage is TRBV28 and J usage is TRBJ1-2, with 8 bases matching TRBD1. Germline CDR1 is MDHEN and CDR2 is SYDVKM. Trimming took 3 bases from V and 6 from J; bases not matched to a gene: 3. The length of the CDR3 is 13 residues. CDR3 coding DNA: TGTGCCAGCAGTTTTGGCAGGGGGCATGGCTACACCTTC. Protein sequence: CASSFGRGHGYTF.

The chain recombines TRBV4-1 with TRBJ2-1, with 10 positions matching TRBD2. With V trimmed by 2 bases and J by 5 bases, 6 bases remained unmatched. The CDR3 is made up of 16 amino acids. Germline V gene sequence: CDR1 MGHRA, CDR2 YSYEKL. The CDR3 nucleotides read TGCGCCAGCAGCCAAACCGGGACTAGCGTACACAATGAGCAGTTCTTC. The encoded protein is CASSQTGTSVHNEQFF.

This clone has only one observation. V is TRBV6-5 and J is TRBJ2-7; 13 bases agree with TRBD2. CDR3 length equals 16 residues. The germline gives CDR1 MNHEY, CDR2 SVGAGI. Trimming cost V 0 bases and J 4 bases; bases outside gene matches: 3. DNA of the CDR3: TGTGCCAGCAGTTACTCGGGACTAGCGGGACCTTACGAGCAGTACTTC. Encoded protein: CASSYSGLAGPYEQYF.

The DNA of the CDR3 is TGTGCCAGCACCGGACCAGGGGATAGCTCCTACAATGAGCAGTTCTTC. Translated: CASTGPGDSSYNEQFF. V gene TRBV27 combines with J gene TRBJ2-1; a possible D gene is TRBD1 (6 bases). Trimming removed 7 bases at V and 0 bases at J, with 16 bases between. Germline loops: CDR1 MNHEY, CDR2 SMNVEV (reference sequence). CDR3 length: 16 residues.

This chain joins TRBV13 and TRBJ2-3; D is perhaps TRBD2 (6 bases). CDR1 and CDR2 from the germline V gene are PRHDT and FYEKMQ (reference sequence). This CDR3 has 16 amino acids. V shed 5 bases and J shed 2 bases, with 17 bases lying between them. In nucleotides, the CDR3 is TGTGCCAGCAGCCCGAGGCGGGATTCCCCCACAGATACGCAGTATTTT. Protein product: CASSPRRDSPTDTQYF. Full variable domain (remainder filled in from reference TRBV13 and TRBJ2-3): AAGVIQSPRHLIKEKRETATLKCYPIPRHDTVYWYQQGPGQDPQFLISFYEKMQSDKGSIPDRFSAQQFSDYHSELNMSSLELGDSALYFCASSPRRDSPTDTQYFGPGTRLTVL.

This chain joins TRBV27 and TRBJ2-2; TRBD2 is a possible D gene (6 bases). The germline V gene has CDR1 MNHEY and CDR2 SMNVEV (reference sequence). The CDR3 is 17 residues long. The V end lost 4 bases, the J end lost 1 base, and 16 bases lay between the germline ends. CDR3 sequence (DNA): TGTGCCAGCAGTTCAGCCGGGACTTTTGTGAACACCGGGGAGCTGTTTTTT. The encoded protein is CASSSAGTFVNTGELFF.

The rearrangement joins TRBV15 to TRBJ2-5; D may be TRBD1 (5 bases). The CDR3 is 18 residues long. V was pared by 0 bases and J by 3 bases, with 20 bases between. The germline V gene encodes CDR1 LNHNV and CDR2 YYDKDF (reference sequence). CDR3: CATSRDHPGRHFKETQYF. Written as DNA, the CDR3 is TGTGCCACCAGCAGAGATCACCCAGGGCGACACTTTAAAGAGACCCAGTACTTC.

V usage is TRBV10-1 and J usage is TRBJ1-5, with D possibly being TRBD1 (6 bases). V was clipped by 5 bases and J by 5 bases, with 10 bases between them. This CDR3 contains 13 residues. Germline CDR1 reads WNHNN; CDR2 reads SYGVQD (reference sequence). For the CDR3, the DNA is TGCGCCAGCAGTAAGGACAGAGATCAGCCCCAGCATTTT. As protein: CASSKDRDQPQHF.

V gene TRBV2 combines with J gene TRBJ2-1, with 11 bases identical to TRBD2. The trim removed 5 bases at V and 10 bases at J, leaving 16 bases unmatched. Germline V gives CDR1 SNHLY, CDR2 FYNNEI. The CDR3 sequence is 17 residues long. This CDR3 reads CASSPWTLAGGPPEQFF. CDR3 sequence (DNA): TGTGCCAGCAGTCCATGGACCTTAGCGGGAGGGCCGCCCGAGCAGTTCTTC.

This chain connects TRBV18 to TRBJ1-4; D not resolved. The CDR3 is made up of 13 amino acids. Between the trimmed V and J ends, which lost 3 bases and 5 bases, there was a span of 7 bases. CDR1 and CDR2 (germline): KGHSH, LQKENI. DNA of the CDR3: TGTGCCAGCTCACCGCAGGAAAATGAAAAACTGTTTTTT. Protein: CASSPQENEKLFF.

The rearrangement uses TRBV2 and TRBJ1-2; D may be TRBD1 (6 bases). The V gene's germline CDR1 is SNHLY and CDR2 FYNNEI. The V gene lost 2 bases and the J gene lost 4 bases, with 14 bases spanning the gap. This CDR3 has 15 amino acids. The CDR3 region has the DNA TGTGCCAGCAGTGAACTGGGACAAAGAGTCTATGGCTACACCTTC. Protein product: CASSELGQRVYGYTF.

The chain couples TRBV4-1 to TRBJ2-3, with D possibly being TRBD1 (6 bases). The CDR3 loop spans 15 amino acids. CDR1 is MGHRA and CDR2 is YSYEKL in the germline V gene. V gave up 3 bases and J gave up 2 bases, with 12 bases separating them. The CDR3 here is CASSHLGHSTDTQYF. CDR3 nucleotides: TGCGCCAGCAGCCATCTGGGACATTCCACAGATACGCAGTATTTT.

The chain has TRBV28 and TRBJ1-2; the D gene is possibly TRBD1 (5 bases). The germline V and J ends were trimmed by 3 bases and 1 base, with 15 bases remaining between them. This CDR3 comprises 16 residues. Looked up from germline, CDR1 is MDHEN and CDR2 is SYDVKM. This CDR3 is CASSFPLGQGNYGYTF. Here the CDR3 DNA reads TGTGCCAGCAGTTTCCCCCTAGGGCAGGGTAACTATGGCTACACCTTC.

The chain has TRBV27 and TRBJ2-1, with 11 bases fitting TRBD2. The CDR3 is 16 residues long. Germline loops: CDR1 MNHEY, CDR2 SMNVEV (reference sequence). V was pared by 3 bases and J by 1 base, with 2 bases of the junction left unmatched. CDR3 DNA sequence: TGTGCCAGCAGTTTTTCTAGCGGGAGGTCCTACAATGAGCAGTTCTTC. Its protein product is CASSFSSGRSYNEQFF.

This chain connects TRBV19 to TRBJ1-6; TRBD1 agrees at 9 bases. Germline assignment: CDR1 LNHDA and CDR2 SQIVND (reference sequence). The CDR3 contains 14 residues. V gave up 3 bases and J gave up 10 bases; unmatched junction bases: 4. CDR3 bases: TGTGCCAGTAGTATTCTGACAGGGGGGTCACCCCTCCACTTT. Translated, it gives CASSILTGGSPLHF. Based on the CDR3 plus reference TRBV19 and TRBJ1-6, the full variable domain is DGGITQSPKYLFRKEGQNVTLSCEQNLNHDAMYWYRQDPGQGLRLIYYSQIVNDFQKGDIAEGYSVSREKKESFPLTVTSAQKNPTAFYLCASSILTGGSPLHFGNGTRLTVT.

The chain has TRBV28 and TRBJ2-7, with 8 bases matching TRBD2. Trimming took 8 bases from V and 3 from J; bases not matched to a gene: 12. This CDR3 has 15 amino acids. CDR1 MDHEN and CDR2 SYDVKM come from the germline V gene. CDR3 DNA sequence: TGTGCCAGCCGGGGCACCGGGACTAGGGGCTACGAGCAGTACTTC. Protein product: CASRGTGTRGYEQYF.

The chain employs TRBV11-2 and TRBJ2-5; possible D gene TRBD2, 5 bases. Trimming stripped 5 bases from V and 3 bases from J, with 22 bases between. The CDR3 extends over 17 amino acids. Germline V gives CDR1 SGHAT, CDR2 FQNNGV. The CDR3 DNA follows: TGTGCCAGCAGCCCCCGTAGTTTGAGGGAGCTGGAAGAGACCCAGTACTTC. It translates to CASSPRSLRELEETQYF.

The chain's CDR3 is CASSQDLGQGVGYGYTF. CDR3 coding DNA: TGCGCCAGCAGCCAAGATTTGGGACAGGGGGTAGGGTATGGCTACACCTTC. This chain connects TRBV4-3 to TRBJ1-2; TRBD1 matches 11 bases. V shed 0 bases, J shed 5 bases, and the junction held 8 bases outside the gene matches. The germline V gene has CDR1 LGHNA and CDR2 YSLEER. The CDR3 has 17 residues.

The chain couples TRBV6-6 to TRBJ1-4; 10 bases are a match to TRBD1. CDR3 length: 15 residues. J was trimmed by 8 bases and V by 5 bases; bases with no gene match: 8. Germline CDR1 and CDR2: MNHNY and SVGAGI (reference sequence). The CDR3, as DNA: TGTGCCAGCAGTCGGACAGGGGGTGGGAGAGAAAAACTGTTTTTT. Its translation: CASSRTGGGREKLFF.

This sequence joins TRBV29-1 and TRBJ1-1, with D perhaps matching TRBD1 (5 bases). Per germline, CDR1 SQVTM and CDR2 ANQGSEA. V lost 2 bases to trimming and J lost 10 bases, with 14 bases between them. The CDR3 runs 12 residues. The CDR3 here is CSVERVREAAFF. CDR3 nucleotides: TGCAGCGTTGAAAGGGTCAGGGAGGCAGCTTTCTTT.

The V call is TRBV2, the J call TRBJ1-1; a possible D gene is TRBD1 (5 bases). CDR3 length equals 10 residues. Trimming removed 10 bases from V and 13 bases from J, with 16 bases in between. The V gene's germline CDR1 is SNHLY and CDR2 FYNNEI. CDR3 bases: TGTGCCACTCGGGCAGGGCTGGATTTCTTT. Residues: CATRAGLDFF.

V and J are TRBV19 and TRBJ2-1, with TRBD2 matching over 13 bases. The CDR3 extends over 16 amino acids. The germline V gene encodes CDR1 LNHDA and CDR2 SQIVND (reference sequence). V lost 7 bases to trimming and J lost 2 bases; unmatched junction nucleotides: 5. CDR3 loop: CASTLTSGRAYNEQFF. CDR3 DNA: TGTGCCAGTACCCTTACTAGCGGGAGGGCCTACAATGAGCAGTTCTTC.

The V call is TRBV5-1, the J call TRBJ2-7, with 9 positions matching TRBD1. After removal of 3 bases from V and 3 bases from J, the junction contained 4 bases not matched to a gene. Germline values: CDR1 SGHRS, CDR2 YFSETQ. The CDR3 loop spans 14 amino acids. Here the CDR3 reads CASSWTGEGYEQYF. The CDR3 nucleotides read TGCGCCAGCAGCTGGACAGGGGAGGGCTACGAGCAGTACTTC.

The CDR3 sequence: CASSETSAADTQYF. The CDR3 DNA sequence: TGTGCCAGCAGTGAGACTAGCGCGGCAGATACGCAGTATTTT. V usage is TRBV6-4 and J usage is TRBJ2-3; TRBD2 matches at 8 bases. Germline CDR1 reads MRHNA; CDR2 reads SNTAGT. The CDR3 totals 14 residues. V shed 3 bases and J 4 bases; nucleotides not matched to a gene: 3.

CDR3 in DNA: TGTGCCAGCAGTGCCCTACGGGGGGTGTCTGCCTACGAGCAGTACTTC. This encodes CASSALRGVSAYEQYF. The chain is built from TRBV27 and TRBJ2-7; 7 bases fit TRBD2. CDR1 is MNHEY and CDR2 is SMNVEV in the germline V gene (reference sequence). The CDR3 is 16 amino acids. V shed 5 bases and J 2 bases; nucleotides not matched to a gene: 12.

The chain recombines TRBV27 with TRBJ2-3; 13 bases map to TRBD2. The CDR3 is made up of 16 amino acids. The V gene end was trimmed by 6 bases and the J gene end by 5 bases; junction bases not matched to a gene: 8. CDR1 and CDR2 (germline): MNHEY, SMNVEV (reference sequence). The CDR3 is CASRATSGRAKDTQYF. The CDR3 DNA follows: TGTGCCAGCAGGGCTACTAGCGGGAGGGCCAAAGATACGCAGTATTTT.